This T cell receptor beta chain was found in a study of human CD8 memory T cell subsets. Study findings and constraints: In the comparison of repertoires, stem-like memory and precursor exhausted T cells overlapped only minimally.

Libraries targeted TCR beta using 5' RACE with UMIs. From the 5' RACE reads, TCRdb lists one entry per CDR3 protein and no DNA. The sample includes approximately 7,500 distinct CDR3 sequences. Worth noting for this clonotype: No antigen is known for it.

Total CD8+ T cells were enriched by a separation that was negative and magnetic. The source of the RNA was duplicate vials containing roughly 140,000 sorted CD8+ T cells for each subset. The specimen sequenced was CD8+ T cells from PBMCs. This clonotype was sampled from a human donor in good health.

The CDR3 loop is CASSLWGDRVYEQYF. The chain carries TRBV7-2 and TRBJ2-7; TCRdb returns TRBD1, unconfirmable since there is no DNA. Germline values: CDR1 SGHTA, CDR2 FQGNSA. The CDR3 is 15 amino acids.